Listed below are T cell receptor beta chains from one sample, sequenced in a study of blood T cell repertoires in COVID-19. The table came from immunoSEQ multiplex PCR; TCRdb's copy has only in-frame clones and leaves some out. Of about 160,000 clones in the sample, more than 75% were seen once. The specimen was peripheral blood. The receptors originated from a man aged 18 to 35 with acute or convalescent COVID-19. Both conserved end residues are part of each CDR3. D genes are given only for firm matches. Some rows have no size entry. The others give once, few or many, or a class for an expanded clone.

clone_size: .; v_call: TRBV25-1; j_call: TRBJ2-5; d_call: TRBD2; cdr3_aa: CASSGTSGSQETQYF; cdr3_nt: TGTGCCAGCAGTGGTACTAGCGGGAGTCAAGAGACCCAGTACTTC
clone_size: .; v_call: TRBV27; j_call: TRBJ2-3; d_call: .; cdr3_aa: CASSLGPYSDTQYF; cdr3_nt: TGTGCCAGCAGTTTAGGGCCCTATTCAGATACGCAGTATTTT
clone_size: .; v_call: TRBV7-9; j_call: TRBJ1-1; d_call: TRBD1; cdr3_aa: CASSSGQGDGYTEAFF; cdr3_nt: TGTGCCAGCAGCTCTGGACAGGGGGATGGCTACACTGAAGCTTTCTTT
clone_size: .; v_call: TRBV13; j_call: TRBJ1-1; d_call: TRBD1; cdr3_aa: CASSSRTGPMNTEAFF; cdr3_nt: TGTGCCAGCAGTTCTCGGACAGGGCCAATGAACACTGAAGCTTTCTTT
clone_size: once; v_call: TRBV18; j_call: TRBJ2-7; d_call: TRBD2; cdr3_aa: CASSPRLAQTYEQYF; cdr3_nt: TGTGCCAGCTCACCCCGACTAGCGCAAACCTACGAGCAGTACTTC
clone_size: .; v_call: TRBV3-1/TRBV3-2; j_call: TRBJ1-5; d_call: .; cdr3_aa: CASSSGFRPQHF; cdr3_nt: TGTGCCAGCAGCTCGGGATTTCGGCCCCAGCATTTT
clone_size: once; v_call: TRBV5-1; j_call: TRBJ2-2; d_call: .; cdr3_aa: CASRELATGSNTGELFF; cdr3_nt: TGCGCCAGCAGAGAATTAGCGACAGGTTCGAACACCGGGGAGCTGTTTTTT
clone_size: .; v_call: TRBV11-1; j_call: TRBJ1-2; d_call: TRBD1; cdr3_aa: CASTQRGTGYPYGYTF; cdr3_nt: TGTGCCAGCACCCAGAGGGGGACAGGGTACCCCTATGGCTACACCTTC
clone_size: .; v_call: TRBV27; j_call: TRBJ2-7; d_call: .; cdr3_aa: CASSGTSTYEQYF; cdr3_nt: TGTGCCAGCAGTGGGACATCGACCTACGAGCAGTACTTC
clone_size: .; v_call: TRBV2; j_call: TRBJ2-1; d_call: TRBD1; cdr3_aa: CARRGTGVNEQFF; cdr3_nt: TGTGCCAGACGGGGGACAGGGGTAAATGAGCAGTTCTTC
clone_size: .; v_call: TRBV19; j_call: TRBJ2-5; d_call: TRBD2; cdr3_aa: CASSLNSGGKNGETQYF; cdr3_nt: TGTGCCAGTAGCTTGAACTCGGGGGGGAAAAACGGGGAGACCCAGTACTTC
clone_size: .; v_call: TRBV5-1; j_call: TRBJ1-4; d_call: TRBD1; cdr3_aa: CASSFSGTDEKLFF; cdr3_nt: TGCGCCAGCAGCTTTTCCGGGACAGACGAAAAACTGTTTTTT
clone_size: .; v_call: TRBV10-2; j_call: TRBJ1-1; d_call: .; cdr3_aa: CASSVLTRSEAFF; cdr3_nt: TGCGCCAGCAGTGTGTTGACACGATCTGAAGCTTTCTTT
clone_size: once; v_call: TRBV20-1; j_call: TRBJ1-1; d_call: .; cdr3_aa: CSASFQNTEAFF; cdr3_nt: TGCAGTGCTAGTTTTCAGAACACTGAAGCTTTCTTT
clone_size: .; v_call: TRBV6-5; j_call: TRBJ1-3; d_call: .; cdr3_aa: CASSQSTGSGNTIYF; cdr3_nt: TGTGCCAGCAGTCAAAGCACGGGCTCTGGAAACACCATATATTTT
clone_size: .; v_call: TRBV6-1; j_call: TRBJ1-5; d_call: .; cdr3_aa: CASSDDSADNQPQHF; cdr3_nt: TGTGCCAGCAGTGATGACAGCGCCGACAATCAGCCCCAGCATTTT
clone_size: .; v_call: TRBV28; j_call: TRBJ2-2; d_call: TRBD1; cdr3_aa: CASSSPGGTGELFF; cdr3_nt: TGTGCCAGCAGTTCCCCAGGGGGCACCGGGGAGCTGTTTTTT
clone_size: few; v_call: TRBV18; j_call: TRBJ1-5; d_call: TRBD1; cdr3_aa: CASSANISRGNQPQHF; cdr3_nt: TGTGCCAGCTCAGCCAACATCTCCAGGGGGAATCAGCCCCAGCATTTT
clone_size: few; v_call: TRBV5-4; j_call: TRBJ2-2; d_call: TRBD2; cdr3_aa: CASSPVGLAGAGELFF; cdr3_nt: TGTGCCAGCAGCCCAGTAGGACTAGCGGGAGCCGGGGAGCTGTTTTTT
clone_size: .; v_call: TRBV19; j_call: TRBJ2-1; d_call: TRBD2; cdr3_aa: CASSTERGTYNEQFF; cdr3_nt: TGTGCCAGTAGTACAGAGCGGGGTACCTACAATGAGCAGTTCTTC
clone_size: .; v_call: TRBV11-2; j_call: TRBJ2-7; d_call: .; cdr3_aa: CASSLIQVPISYEQYF; cdr3_nt: TGTGCCAGCAGCTTAATACAGGTTCCTATCTCCTACGAGCAGTACTTC
clone_size: once; v_call: TRBV5-4; j_call: TRBJ1-6; d_call: .; cdr3_aa: CASSLTRAGKDSPLHF; cdr3_nt: TGTGCCAGCAGCCTCACCCGGGCAGGGAAGGATTCACCCCTCCACTTT
clone_size: .; v_call: TRBV7-9; j_call: TRBJ1-2; d_call: .; cdr3_aa: CASSLSGIYGYTF; cdr3_nt: TGTGCCAGCAGCTTATCAGGAATCTATGGCTACACCTTC
clone_size: .; v_call: TRBV14; j_call: TRBJ2-1; d_call: TRBD2; cdr3_aa: CASSYGTSFLNEQFF; cdr3_nt: TGTGCCAGCAGCTACGGGACTAGCTTTCTCAATGAGCAGTTCTTC
clone_size: once; v_call: TRBV14; j_call: TRBJ1-1; d_call: .; cdr3_aa: CASSQERTTNTEAFF; cdr3_nt: TGTGCCAGCAGCCAAGAGCGGACAACGAACACTGAAGCTTTCTTT
clone_size: .; v_call: TRBV2; j_call: TRBJ2-2; d_call: .; cdr3_aa: CASSEWGVLLTITGELFF; cdr3_nt: TGTGCCAGCAGTGAGTGGGGGGTCTTGCTTACCATCACCGGGGAGCTGTTTTTT
clone_size: .; v_call: TRBV5-6; j_call: TRBJ1-6; d_call: TRBD1; cdr3_aa: CASSLGRDRRGSYNSPLHF; cdr3_nt: TGTGCCAGCAGCTTGGGGCGGGACAGACGTGGCTCCTATAATTCACCCCTCCACTTT
clone_size: .; v_call: TRBV29-1; j_call: TRBJ2-7; d_call: TRBD2; cdr3_aa: CSARLAGLYEQYF; cdr3_nt: TGCAGCGCTAGACTAGCGGGACTTTACGAGCAGTACTTC
clone_size: .; v_call: TRBV24-1; j_call: TRBJ2-3; d_call: TRBD2; cdr3_aa: CATSDVRREATDTQYF; cdr3_nt: TGTGCCACCAGTGATGTCCGGCGGGAGGCAACAGATACGCAGTATTTT
clone_size: .; v_call: TRBV4-1; j_call: TRBJ1-2; d_call: .; cdr3_aa: CASSQEPRPSGDGYTF; cdr3_nt: TGCGCCAGCAGCCAAGAACCACGGCCCTCGGGGGATGGCTACACCTTC
clone_size: .; v_call: TRBV6-1; j_call: TRBJ1-3; d_call: TRBD1; cdr3_aa: CASSEVDRVNGNTIYF; cdr3_nt: TGTGCCAGCAGTGAGGTTGACAGGGTGAATGGAAACACCATATATTTT
clone_size: .; v_call: TRBV27; j_call: TRBJ1-1; d_call: TRBD1; cdr3_aa: CASSLSGQGAFTEAFF; cdr3_nt: TGTGCCAGCAGTTTATCGGGGCAGGGGGCTTTCACTGAAGCTTTCTTT
clone_size: .; v_call: TRBV10-2; j_call: TRBJ2-3; d_call: .; cdr3_aa: CASSWGGADTQYF; cdr3_nt: TGCGCCAGCAGTTGGGGGGGCGCAGATACGCAGTATTTT
clone_size: .; v_call: TRBV10-3; j_call: TRBJ2-1; d_call: TRBD2; cdr3_aa: CAIWTSGGANEQFF; cdr3_nt: TGTGCCATCTGGACTAGCGGGGGGGCCAATGAGCAGTTCTTC
clone_size: .; v_call: TRBV5-4; j_call: TRBJ2-4; d_call: TRBD1; cdr3_aa: CASSLQGVVNIQYF; cdr3_nt: TGTGCCAGCAGCTTGCAGGGGGTGGTAAACATTCAGTACTTC
clone_size: .; v_call: TRBV6-6; j_call: TRBJ1-1; d_call: .; cdr3_aa: CASSYLVNTEAFF; cdr3_nt: TGTGCCAGCAGTTACCTTGTGAACACTGAAGCTTTCTTT
clone_size: once; v_call: TRBV25-1; j_call: TRBJ2-7; d_call: .; cdr3_aa: CASSRGKGYEQYF; cdr3_nt: TGTGCCAGCAGTAGGGGGAAGGGCTATGAGCAGTACTTC
clone_size: .; v_call: TRBV9; j_call: TRBJ1-2; d_call: .; cdr3_aa: CASSVVGNYGYTF; cdr3_nt: TGTGCCAGCAGCGTAGTGGGCAACTATGGCTACACCTTC
clone_size: once; v_call: TRBV3-1/TRBV3-2; j_call: TRBJ1-5; d_call: .; cdr3_aa: CASSEQYSNQPQHF; cdr3_nt: TGTGCCAGCAGCGAACAGTATAGCAATCAGCCCCAGCATTTT
clone_size: few; v_call: TRBV14; j_call: TRBJ2-7; d_call: .; cdr3_aa: CASSQDGSEQYF; cdr3_nt: TGTGCCAGCAGCCAAGACGGTTCGGAGCAGTACTTC
clone_size: .; v_call: TRBV11-2; j_call: TRBJ2-3; d_call: .; cdr3_aa: CASSLGRGTDTQYF; cdr3_nt: TGTGCCAGCAGCTTGGGCAGGGGCACAGATACGCAGTATTTT
clone_size: .; v_call: TRBV12-3/TRBV12-4; j_call: TRBJ1-1; d_call: TRBD1; cdr3_aa: CAGTDRGHTEAFF; cdr3_nt: TGTGCCGGTACAGACAGGGGCCACACTGAAGCTTTCTTT
clone_size: .; v_call: TRBV11-2; j_call: TRBJ1-6; d_call: .; cdr3_aa: CASSHGIQPIRALHF; cdr3_nt: TGTGCCAGCAGCCACGGGATACAGCCGATTAGAGCCCTCCACTTT
clone_size: .; v_call: TRBV9; j_call: TRBJ2-3; d_call: .; cdr3_aa: CASSPMQSGSTDTQYF; cdr3_nt: TGTGCCAGCAGCCCGATGCAGAGCGGGAGCACAGATACGCAGTATTTT
clone_size: .; v_call: TRBV5-6; j_call: TRBJ1-3; d_call: .; cdr3_aa: CASSLVVGSSGNTIYF; cdr3_nt: TGTGCCAGCAGCTTGGTTGTTGGGAGCTCTGGAAACACCATATATTTT
clone_size: .; v_call: TRBV9; j_call: TRBJ2-1; d_call: .; cdr3_aa: CASSPRQGGLSLVYEQFF; cdr3_nt: TGTGCCAGCAGCCCCCGACAGGGAGGACTCTCATTGGTCTATGAGCAGTTCTTC
clone_size: .; v_call: TRBV30; j_call: TRBJ2-7; d_call: TRBD1; cdr3_aa: CAWSPGTALQEQYF; cdr3_nt: TGTGCCTGGAGTCCCGGGACAGCCCTCCAGGAGCAGTACTTC
clone_size: .; v_call: TRBV7-2; j_call: TRBJ1-6; d_call: TRBD1; cdr3_aa: CASSLGGGQGNSPLHF; cdr3_nt: TGTGCCAGCAGCTTGGGGGGGGGACAGGGAAATTCACCCCTCCACTTT
clone_size: .; v_call: TRBV25-1; j_call: TRBJ2-7; d_call: TRBD1; cdr3_aa: CASSGKVPGQGSFYEQYF; cdr3_nt: TGTGCCAGCAGTGGGAAAGTCCCGGGACAGGGTTCTTTCTACGAGCAGTACTTC
clone_size: once; v_call: TRBV7-2; j_call: TRBJ1-1; d_call: .; cdr3_aa: CASSYEVGRGAFF; cdr3_nt: TGTGCCAGCAGCTATGAAGTGGGGCGGGGAGCTTTCTTT
clone_size: .; v_call: TRBV27; j_call: TRBJ1-3; d_call: .; cdr3_aa: CASSSTGMRNTIYF; cdr3_nt: TGTGCCAGCAGTTCTACAGGGATGAGGAACACCATATATTTT
clone_size: .; v_call: TRBV10-3; j_call: TRBJ2-3; d_call: TRBD2; cdr3_aa: CAIRLAGAEDTQYF; cdr3_nt: TGTGCCATCAGGTTAGCGGGGGCGGAGGATACGCAGTATTTT
clone_size: .; v_call: TRBV6-5; j_call: TRBJ2-7; d_call: .; cdr3_aa: CASSMDRSYEQYF; cdr3_nt: TGTGCCAGCAGCATGGACAGATCCTACGAGCAGTACTTC